A single sample gave rise to the 20 T cell receptor beta chains below, sequenced in a study of beta chain features in type 1 diabetes. The study reverse transcribed the entire isolated RNA, so it sequenced expressed TCRB transcripts. The method was immunoSEQ multiplex PCR; TCRdb's version includes in-frame clones alone and lacks a portion of them. Counted here are 350,000 to 450,000 clones, about 14% occurring once; the ten biggest clones make up 0.03% to 0.04%. The source material was naive CD4+ T cells from blood. These receptor sequences come from a man younger than 40 in good health.

This clone was counted a few times. The rearrangement uses TRBV4-1 and TRBJ1-1; D gene uncertain. This CDR3 has 14 residues. Germline-derived CDR1 and CDR2 are MGHRA and YSYEKL. V lost 1 base and J 4 bases, leaving 10 bases between the germline ends. The CDR3 DNA is TGCGCCAGCAGCCAAGCTGAGGGCCTCACTGAAGCTTTCTTT. As protein: CASSQAEGLTEAFF.

The chain combines TRBV28 with TRBJ2-5, with 8 nucleotides matching TRBD2. Germline V lookup: CDR1 MDHEN, CDR2 SYDVKM. After removal of 3 bases from V and 2 bases from J, the junction contained 8 bases not matched to a gene. This CDR3 has 16 amino acids. The CDR3 nucleotides read TGTGCCAGCAGTTTGGGGTCCGGGAGGGGACAAGAGACCCAGTACTTC. Its translation: CASSLGSGRGQETQYF.

The chain combines TRBV23-1 with TRBJ2-1; 9 bases line up with TRBD2. TRBV23-1 is sorted into the ORF group, with uncertain function. Losses at the gene ends were 0 bases for V and 5 bases for J; bases not matched to a gene: 11. The CDR3 spans 18 residues. The chain's CDR3 is CASSQSVVTSGGNNEQFF. CDR3 nucleotides: TGCGCCAGCAGTCAATCCGTGGTGACTAGCGGAGGAAACAATGAGCAGTTCTTC.

This clone was recorded a few times. The chain links TRBV5-1 to TRBJ2-7; 7 bases are shared with TRBD1. V lost 2 bases to trimming and J lost 0 bases; unmatched junction nucleotides: 2. Per germline, CDR1 SGHRS and CDR2 YFSETQ. This CDR3 is 14 amino acids long. This CDR3 reads CASSLRDSSYEQYF. In DNA, the CDR3 is TGCGCCAGCAGCTTAAGGGACAGCTCCTACGAGCAGTACTTC.

This clone was seen more than once but under ten times. This rearrangement joins TRBV5-4 to TRBJ1-2; TRBD1 is a possible D gene (5 bases). Germline V gene sequence: CDR1 SGHNT, CDR2 YYREEE (reference sequence). V was trimmed by 9 bases and J by 3 bases, leaving 15 bases between them. The CDR3 is 13 amino acids. The CDR3 DNA is TGTGCCACCGGAGTACAGGACCACTATGGCTACACCTTC. Protein: CATGVQDHYGYTF.

The gene calls are TRBV7-9 and TRBJ2-2; 8 positions match TRBD1. Unmatched junction bases numbered 2, after V lost 4 bases and J lost 1 base. Germline V gives CDR1 SEHNR, CDR2 FQNEAQ (reference sequence). The CDR3 covers 15 residues. This CDR3 reads CASSWGTGNTGELFF. The DNA of the CDR3 is TGTGCCAGCAGCTGGGGGACAGGGAACACCGGGGAGCTGTTTTTT.

The rearrangement uses TRBV5-4 and TRBJ2-7; 13 bases align to TRBD2. The ends lost 4 bases at V and 5 bases at J; junction bases unmatched: 3. The CDR3 is 14 amino acids. Germline CDR1 reads SGHNT; CDR2 reads YYREEE (reference sequence). CDR3 loop: CASSEGTSGDEQYF. CDR3 bases: TGTGCCAGCAGCGAAGGGACTAGCGGGGACGAGCAGTACTTC.

The chain carries TRBV29-1 and TRBJ2-2; no definite D call. The CDR3 has 12 residues. The V end lost 4 bases, the J end lost 0 bases, and 3 bases lay between the germline ends. The germline V gene encodes CDR1 SQVTM and CDR2 ANQGSEA. The DNA of the CDR3 is TGCAGCGTTGGTTCGAACACCGGGGAGCTGTTTTTT. Protein: CSVGSNTGELFF.

The sample holds a few counts of this clone. V and J are TRBV7-9 and TRBJ2-7, with 9 bases matching TRBD2. The germline CDR1 and CDR2 sequences are SEHNR and FQNEAQ (reference sequence). The CDR3 sequence is 17 residues long. V gave up 5 bases and J gave up 5 bases; unmatched junction bases: 16. CDR3 DNA sequence: TGTGCCAGCAGCCCAGCCCCCGGGACTAGCTACATCAACGAGCAGTACGTC. Residues: CASSPAPGTSYINEQYV.

The chain carries TRBV7-2 and TRBJ1-5, with D tentatively TRBD1 (5 bases). The CDR3 totals 14 residues. CDR1 SGHTA and CDR2 FQGNSA come from the germline V gene. V was pared by 2 bases and J by 6 bases, with 11 bases between. The CDR3 DNA follows: TGTGCCAGCAGCTTATCCGGCGGGGGTCAGCCCCAGCATTTT. Translated, it gives CASSLSGGGQPQHF.

The J gene is TRBJ2-1, the V gene TRBV2; perhaps TRBD2 as D (6 bases). The germline V gene has CDR1 SNHLY and CDR2 FYNNEI. With 8 bases removed from V and 3 bases from J, the gap between germline ends came to 17 bases. The CDR3 extends over 15 amino acids. The CDR3 DNA reads as TGTGCCAGCTCCGTTGGGCAGGGAGGCTACAATGAGCAGTTCTTC. Its translation: CASSVGQGGYNEQFF.

This clone came up a few times. The same CDR3 also results from other DNA sequences found in this sample. The V gene is TRBV30, the J gene TRBJ2-1; 8 positions agree with TRBD2. After removal of 0 bases from V and 0 bases from J, the junction contained 4 bases not matched to a gene. The CDR3 is 16 residues long. CDR1 and CDR2 from the germline V gene are GTSNPN and SVGIG (reference sequence). As DNA, the CDR3 is TGTGCCTGGAGTGTACTAAGCGGGAGCTCCTACAATGAGCAGTTCTTC. Translation: CAWSVLSGSSYNEQFF.

The chain employs TRBV4-1 and TRBJ1-1; 8 bases fit TRBD1. The CDR3 has 16 amino acids. Germline values: CDR1 MGHRA, CDR2 YSYEKL. The V gene end was trimmed by 1 base and the J gene end by 3 bases; junction bases not matched to a gene: 7. Written as DNA, the CDR3 is TGCGCCAGCAGCCAAGTAGGCAGGGGGCCGTACACTGAAGCTTTCTTT. The encoded protein is CASSQVGRGPYTEAFF.

V gene TRBV30 combines with J gene TRBJ2-7, with D possibly TRBD1 on 6 matching bases. V was clipped by 2 bases and J by 3 bases, with 11 bases between them. The V gene's germline CDR1 is GTSNPN and CDR2 SVGIG (reference sequence). The CDR3 loop spans 13 amino acids. CDR3 sequence (DNA): TGTGCCTGGAGTAAAGGACAGCACTACGAGCAGTACGTC. Residues: CAWSKGQHYEQYV.

Only a few counts were recorded for this clone. This chain joins TRBV30 and TRBJ2-1, with D hard to call. CDR1 and CDR2 (germline): GTSNPN, SVGIG (reference sequence). CDR3 length: 12 amino acids. V was trimmed by 3 bases and J by 9 bases, leaving 12 bases between them. CDR3 DNA: TGTGCCTGGAGCCCATCCCTGGGTGAGCAGTTCTTC. As protein: CAWSPSLGEQFF.

The chain combines TRBV7-3 with TRBJ2-3; D perhaps matches TRBD1 (5 bases). CDR1 SGHTA and CDR2 FQGTGA come from the germline V gene. V lost 1 base and J lost 0, with 11 bases in between. The CDR3 totals 16 residues. CDR3 in amino acids: CASSLSRVGSTDTQYF. The CDR3 DNA reads as TGTGCCAGCAGCTTAAGCAGGGTGGGGAGCACAGATACGCAGTATTTT.

Notes on this clone: This may stem from a read error, because a much larger clone lies one nucleotide away. The rearrangement joins TRBV11-2 to TRBJ2-1; D remains unclear. Germline CDR1 and CDR2: SGHAT and FQNNGV. The CDR3 totals 13 residues. The V gene lost 5 bases and the J gene lost 0 bases, with 5 bases spanning the gap. The CDR3 reads CASSRSSYNEQFF. CDR3 DNA: TGTGCCAGCAGCCGGAGCTCCTACAATGAGCAGTTCTTC. Using reference TRBV11-2 and TRBJ2-1 for the parts outside the CDR3, the full variable domain is EAGVAQSPRYKIIEKRQSVAFWCNPISGHATLYWYQQILGQGPKLLIQFQNNGVVDDSQLPKDRFSAERLKGVDSTLKIQPAKLEDSAVYLCASSRSSYNEQFFGPGTRLTVL.

The rearrangement links TRBV18 to TRBJ2-1; the match to TRBD2 covers 8 bases. Germline CDR1 is KGHSH and CDR2 is LQKENI. The V segment lost 6 bases and the J segment 9 bases; nucleotides outside the gene matches: 13. The CDR3 length is 15 residues. The CDR3 region has the DNA TGTGCCAGCTCTCAAACCGGGACTAGTGGCGGTGAGCAGTTCTTC. Protein: CASSQTGTSGGEQFF.

This clone occurred a few times. V gene TRBV5-1 combines with J gene TRBJ2-3, with 8 bases matching TRBD2. This CDR3 is 14 amino acids long. The V gene end was trimmed by 2 bases and the J gene end by 8 bases; junction bases not matched to a gene: 7. From germline, CDR1 is SGHRS and CDR2 YFSETQ. The CDR3 coding sequence is TGCGCCAGCAGCTTAGGAGACAGCGGGGGTACGCAGTATTTT. Its protein is CASSLGDSGGTQYF.

V usage is TRBV5-4 and J usage is TRBJ2-7; D is undetermined. The CDR3 spans 16 residues. Per germline, CDR1 SGHNT and CDR2 YYREEE (reference sequence). Trimming removed 0 bases at V and 0 bases at J, with 13 bases between. The CDR3 sequence is CASSLEAGFGSYEQYF. CDR3 sequence (DNA): TGTGCCAGCAGCTTGGAAGCCGGGTTCGGCTCCTACGAGCAGTACTTC.